This note documents a single T cell receptor beta chain sequence. Per the germline V gene, CDR1 is LNHDA and CDR2 is SQIVND (reference sequence). This CDR3 has 12 amino acids. V lost 6 bases, J lost 3 bases, and 7 bases lay in between. These data originate in a study of blood T cell repertoires in COVID-19. The table came from immunoSEQ multiplex PCR; TCRdb's copy has only in-frame clones and leaves some out. Found here are 45,000 to 65,000 clones, approximately 80% of them singletons; the top ten hold roughly 5.7%. Specimen: peripheral blood. This receptor was obtained from a woman aged 55 to 70 with acute or convalescent COVID-19. The rearrangement uses TRBV19 and TRBJ2-3, with a possible D match to TRBD1 (6 bases). The CDR3 DNA follows: TGTGCCAGTAGGAGGGGGACAGATACGCAGTATTTT. Its protein product is CASRRGTDTQYF.